The 3 T cell receptor beta chains given below trace back to one sample, sequenced in a study of shared clonotypes between healthy human individuals. Generated by immunoSEQ multiplex PCR, the TCRdb table keeps only in-frame clones and is missing some. The sample has a few hundred thousand clones; around 74% are singletons. The sequenced material came from memory CD4+ T cells sorted from blood. Subset noted: CD45RA-negative fraction. The receptors come from a man younger than 45 in good health.

Only a few counts were recorded for this clone. The gene calls are TRBV7-6 and TRBJ2-7; D possibly corresponds to TRBD2 (5 bases). There are 11 residues in the CDR3. The germline CDR1 and CDR2 sequences are SGHVS and FNYEAQ. V was pared by 5 bases and J by 5 bases, with 7 bases between. CDR3 residues: CASSPGNEQYF. The DNA of the CDR3 is TGTGCCAGCAGCCCCGGGAACGAGCAGTACTTC.

The rearrangement joins TRBV11-2 to TRBJ2-3; 8 nucleotides line up with TRBD1. Germline CDR1 reads SGHAT; CDR2 reads FQNNGV. V shed 3 bases and J 5 bases; nucleotides not matched to a gene: 7. The length of the CDR3 is 15 residues. The DNA of the CDR3 is TGTGCCAGCAGCTTTTCTCGACAGGGGCGAGATACGCAGTATTTT. Residues: CASSFSRQGRDTQYF.

The CDR3 DNA is TGTGCCAGCAGTGGGACAGGTGGCTTTGGGGCCAACGTCCTGACTTTC. Translating it yields CASSGTGGFGANVLTF. The chain is built from TRBV25-1 and TRBJ2-6; the match to TRBD1 covers 7 bases. Germline CDR1 and CDR2: MGHDK and SYGVNS. The CDR3 contains 16 residues. The trim removed 4 bases at V and 3 bases at J, leaving 6 bases unmatched.